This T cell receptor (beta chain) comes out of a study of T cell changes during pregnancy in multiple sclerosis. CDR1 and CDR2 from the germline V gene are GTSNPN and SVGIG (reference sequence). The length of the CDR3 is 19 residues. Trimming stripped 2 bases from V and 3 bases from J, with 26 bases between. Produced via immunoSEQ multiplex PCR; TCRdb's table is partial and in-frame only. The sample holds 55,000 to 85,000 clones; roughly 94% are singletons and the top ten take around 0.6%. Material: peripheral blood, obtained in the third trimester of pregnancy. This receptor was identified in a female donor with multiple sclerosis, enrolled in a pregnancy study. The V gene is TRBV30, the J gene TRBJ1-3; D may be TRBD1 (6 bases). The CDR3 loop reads CAWSPPWAGRGRRGNTIYF. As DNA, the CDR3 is TGTGCCTGGAGTCCCCCCTGGGCTGGCAGGGGAAGGCGTGGAAACACCATATATTTT.